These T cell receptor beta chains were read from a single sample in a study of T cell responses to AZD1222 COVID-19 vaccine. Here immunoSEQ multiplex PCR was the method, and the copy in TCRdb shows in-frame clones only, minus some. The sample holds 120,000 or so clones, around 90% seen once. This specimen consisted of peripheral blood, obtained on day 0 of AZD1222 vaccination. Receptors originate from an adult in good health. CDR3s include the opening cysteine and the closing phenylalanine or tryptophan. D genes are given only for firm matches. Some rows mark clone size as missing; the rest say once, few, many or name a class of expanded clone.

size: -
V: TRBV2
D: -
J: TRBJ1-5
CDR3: CASRKDSNQPQHF
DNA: TGTGCCTCCCGAAAGGATAGCAATCAGCCCCAGCATTTT

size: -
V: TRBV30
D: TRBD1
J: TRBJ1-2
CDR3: CAWSLLLPGQATGGYTF
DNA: TGTGCCTGGAGTCTCCTACTCCCGGGACAGGCGACGGGAGGCTACACCTTC

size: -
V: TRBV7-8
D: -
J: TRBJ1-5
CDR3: CASSPDVLNQPQHF
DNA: TGTGCCAGCAGCCCGGACGTCCTGAATCAGCCCCAGCATTTT

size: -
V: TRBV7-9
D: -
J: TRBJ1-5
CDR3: CASSPGGGATSNQPQHF
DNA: TGTGCCAGCAGCCCGGGGGGGGGCGCAACGAGCAATCAGCCCCAGCATTTT

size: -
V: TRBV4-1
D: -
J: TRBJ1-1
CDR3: CASSQGRVGTEAFF
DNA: TGCGCCAGCAGCCAAGGGAGGGTAGGCACTGAAGCTTTCTTT

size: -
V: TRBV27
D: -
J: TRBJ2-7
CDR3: CASSETGGDSYEQYF
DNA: TGTGCCAGCAGTGAAACAGGGGGGGATTCCTACGAGCAGTACTTC

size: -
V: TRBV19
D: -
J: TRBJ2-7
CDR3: CASSIYSWRDYEQYF
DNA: TGTGCCAGTAGTATTTATAGTTGGAGGGACTACGAGCAGTACTTC

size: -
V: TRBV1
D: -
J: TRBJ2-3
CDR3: CTSSQETGRWNGTEGSSTDTQYF
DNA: TGCACCAGCAGCCAAGAAACAGGCCGATGGAACGGGACTGAGGGATCTAGCACAGATACGCAGTATTTT

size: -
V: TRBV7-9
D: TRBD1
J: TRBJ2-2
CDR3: CASRRRDRRRANTGELFF
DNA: TGTGCCAGCCGCAGAAGGGACAGACGCCGCGCGAACACCGGGGAGCTGTTTTTT

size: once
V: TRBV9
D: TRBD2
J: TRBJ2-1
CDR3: CASSLLSGRGSYNEQFF
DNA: TGTGCCAGCAGCTTACTTAGCGGGAGGGGCTCCTACAATGAGCAGTTCTTC

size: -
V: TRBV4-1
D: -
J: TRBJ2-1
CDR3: CASSQDSQGYNEQFF
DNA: TGCGCCAGCAGCCAAGATTCACAGGGATACAATGAGCAGTTCTTC

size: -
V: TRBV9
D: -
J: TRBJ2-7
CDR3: CASSVAGGDEQYF
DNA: TGTGCCAGCAGCGTAGCGGGCGGGGATGAGCAGTACTTC

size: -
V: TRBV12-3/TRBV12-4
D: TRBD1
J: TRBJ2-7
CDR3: CASSLGQGEQYF
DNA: TGTGCCAGCAGCCTAGGACAGGGCGAGCAGTACTTC

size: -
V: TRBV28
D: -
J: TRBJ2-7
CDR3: CASSFPTEQYF
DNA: TGTGCCAGCAGTTTCCCCACCGAGCAGTACTTC

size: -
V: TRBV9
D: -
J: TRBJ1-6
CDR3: CASSLENNSPLHF
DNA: TGTGCCAGCAGCCTGGAAAATAATTCACCCCTCCACTTT

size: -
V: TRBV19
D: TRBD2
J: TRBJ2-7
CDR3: CASSIVGTKHYEQYF
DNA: TGTGCCAGTAGTATAGTGGGGACTAAGCACTACGAGCAGTACTTC

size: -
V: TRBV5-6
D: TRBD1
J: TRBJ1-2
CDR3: CASSLVIADRPDYGYTF
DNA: TGTGCCAGCAGCTTGGTCATTGCGGACAGGCCGGACTATGGCTACACCTTC

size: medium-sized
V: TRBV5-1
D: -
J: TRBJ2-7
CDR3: CASSLGIGQHYEQYF
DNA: TGCGCCAGCAGCTTGGGCATCGGGCAACACTACGAGCAGTACTTC

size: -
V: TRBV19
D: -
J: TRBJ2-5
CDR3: CASTMTGAETQYF
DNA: TGTGCCAGTACTATGACGGGTGCGGAGACCCAGTACTTC

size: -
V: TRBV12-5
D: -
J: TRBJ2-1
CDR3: CASGLNPGDNEQFF
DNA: TGTGCTAGTGGTTTAAATCCAGGGGACAATGAGCAGTTCTTC

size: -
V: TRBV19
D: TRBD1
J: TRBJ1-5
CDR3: CASSIVQGASNQPQHF
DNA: TGTGCCAGTAGTATTGTACAGGGGGCAAGCAATCAGCCCCAGCATTTT

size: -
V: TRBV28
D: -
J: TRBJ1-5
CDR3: CASSPYDKVNQPQHF
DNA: TGTGCCAGCAGTCCCTACGACAAAGTCAATCAGCCCCAGCATTTT

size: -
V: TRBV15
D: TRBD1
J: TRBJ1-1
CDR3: CATSEKGGAPTEAFF
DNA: TGTGCCACCAGCGAAAAAGGGGGCGCGCCTACTGAAGCTTTCTTT

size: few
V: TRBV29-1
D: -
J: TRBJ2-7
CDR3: CSVENGSDGYEQYF
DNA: TGCAGCGTTGAAAACGGCTCTGACGGCTACGAGCAGTACTTC

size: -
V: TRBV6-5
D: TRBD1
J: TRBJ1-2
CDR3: CASSYGTGGDYGYTF
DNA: TGTGCCAGCAGTTACGGCACAGGGGGTGACTATGGCTACACCTTC

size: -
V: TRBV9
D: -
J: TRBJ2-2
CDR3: CASRATGELFF
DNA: TGTGCCAGCAGGGCCACCGGGGAGCTGTTTTTT

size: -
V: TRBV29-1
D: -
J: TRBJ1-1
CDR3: CSVEEWQAGGTEAFF
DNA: TGCAGCGTTGAAGAGTGGCAGGCCGGCGGCACTGAAGCTTTCTTT

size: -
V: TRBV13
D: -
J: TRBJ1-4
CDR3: CASSPSVGTNEKLFF
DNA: TGTGCCAGCAGCCCCTCGGTCGGGACTAATGAAAAACTGTTTTTT

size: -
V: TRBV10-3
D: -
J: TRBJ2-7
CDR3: CAISEGTLRSYEQYF
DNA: TGTGCCATCAGTGAGGGGACACTCCGTTCCTACGAGCAGTACTTC

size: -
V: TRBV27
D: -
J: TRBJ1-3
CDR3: CARGGASGNTIYF
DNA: TGTGCCAGAGGAGGGGCATCTGGAAACACCATATATTTT

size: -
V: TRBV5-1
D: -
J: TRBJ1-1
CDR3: CASSLAPGETEAFF
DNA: TGCGCCAGCAGCTTGGCCCCCGGGGAAACTGAAGCTTTCTTT

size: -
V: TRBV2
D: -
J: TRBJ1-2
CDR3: CASSEFDRLLYGYTF
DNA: TGTGCCAGCAGTGAATTTGACAGGCTCCTTTATGGCTACACCTTC

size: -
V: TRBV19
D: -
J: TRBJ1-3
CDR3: CASSIGGISGNTIYF
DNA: TGTGCCAGTAGTATTGGGGGGATATCTGGAAACACCATATATTTT